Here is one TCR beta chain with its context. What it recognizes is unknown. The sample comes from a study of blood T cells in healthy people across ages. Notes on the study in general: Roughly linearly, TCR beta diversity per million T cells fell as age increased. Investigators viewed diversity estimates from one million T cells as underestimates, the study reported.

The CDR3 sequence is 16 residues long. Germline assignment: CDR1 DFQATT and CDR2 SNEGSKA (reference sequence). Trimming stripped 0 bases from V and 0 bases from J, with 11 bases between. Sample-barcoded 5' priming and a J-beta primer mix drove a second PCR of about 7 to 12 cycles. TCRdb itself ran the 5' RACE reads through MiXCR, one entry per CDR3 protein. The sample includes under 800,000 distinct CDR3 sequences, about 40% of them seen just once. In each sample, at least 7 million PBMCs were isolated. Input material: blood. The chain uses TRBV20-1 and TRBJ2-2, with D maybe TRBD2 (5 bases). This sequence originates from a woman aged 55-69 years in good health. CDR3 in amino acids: CSARDMGGSNTGELFF. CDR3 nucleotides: TGCAGTGCTAGAGATATGGGCGGGTCGAACACCGGGGAGCTGTTTTTT.